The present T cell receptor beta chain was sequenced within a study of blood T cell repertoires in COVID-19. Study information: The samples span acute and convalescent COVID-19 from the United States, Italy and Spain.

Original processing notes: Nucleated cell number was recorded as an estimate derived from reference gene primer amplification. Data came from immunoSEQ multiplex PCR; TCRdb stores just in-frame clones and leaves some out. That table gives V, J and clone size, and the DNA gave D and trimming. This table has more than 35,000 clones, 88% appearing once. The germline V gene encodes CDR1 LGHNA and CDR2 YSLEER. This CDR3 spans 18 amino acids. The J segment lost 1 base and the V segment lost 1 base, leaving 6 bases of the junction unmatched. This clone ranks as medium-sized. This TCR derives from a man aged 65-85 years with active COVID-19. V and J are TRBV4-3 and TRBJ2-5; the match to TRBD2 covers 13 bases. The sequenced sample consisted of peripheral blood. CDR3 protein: CASSQGTSGSGVQETQYF. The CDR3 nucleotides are TGCGCCAGCAGCCAAGGGACTAGCGGGAGTGGGGTCCAAGAGACCCAGTACTTC.